These 26 T cell receptor beta chains were all obtained from the same sample, sequenced in a study of blood T cell repertoires in COVID-19. Profiling relied on immunoSEQ multiplex PCR, and the TCRdb table lists in-frame clones only, not all of them. The data show about 110,000 clones, about 90% seen once. Material: peripheral blood. These receptors came from a human donor in a cohort sampled during active COVID-19.

In this sample, this clone turned up a few times. The J gene is TRBJ1-1, the V gene TRBV7-9; a possible D gene is TRBD1 (6 bases). Germline values: CDR1 SEHNR, CDR2 FQNEAQ (reference sequence). V lost 4 bases, J lost 5 bases, and 11 bases lay in between. The CDR3 consists of 13 residues. The CDR3 sequence is CASSSQGRTEAFF. CDR3 nucleotides: TGTGCCAGCAGCTCCCAGGGGAGAACTGAAGCTTTCTTT.

The gene calls are TRBV25-1 and TRBJ1-4, with D possibly being TRBD1 (6 bases). Germline V gene data show CDR1 as MGHDK and CDR2 as SYGVNS. Between the trimmed V and J ends, which lost 5 bases and 8 bases, there was a span of 18 bases. CDR3 length: 15 residues. CDR3 DNA sequence: TGTGCCAGCAGTCCGGCAGGGGCTTTTAGAGAAAAACTGTTTTTT. Its translation: CASSPAGAFREKLFF.

This clone was observed a handful of times. The chain recombines TRBV7-3 with TRBJ2-3; 7 positions match TRBD1. V lost 5 bases and J lost 0; bases outside the gene matches: 2. Germline V gene sequence: CDR1 SGHTA, CDR2 FQGTGA. The CDR3 runs 14 residues. CDR3 in amino acids: CASSRDSSTDTQYF. DNA for the CDR3: TGTGCCAGCAGCAGGGACAGCAGCACAGATACGCAGTATTTT.

The chain has TRBV6-2 or TRBV6-3 and TRBJ1-2; D remains unclear. V was clipped by 5 bases and J by 2 bases, with 9 bases between them. The germline V gene encodes CDR1 MNHEY and CDR2 SVGEGT. This CDR3 has 13 amino acids. CDR3 nucleotide sequence: TGTGCCAGCAGTGGCAGTTGGAACTATGGCTACACCTTC. Translation: CASSGSWNYGYTF.

The chain couples TRBV7-9 to TRBJ2-2; 7 positions match TRBD1. The CDR3 runs 15 residues. CDR1 and CDR2 from the germline V gene are SEHNR and FQNEAQ (reference sequence). Losses at the gene ends were 5 bases for V and 4 bases for J; bases not matched to a gene: 7. The CDR3 coding sequence is TGTGCCAGCAGCCCTAGAGGGGGCGGCACCGGGGAGCTGTTTTTT. It translates to CASSPRGGGTGELFF.

The gene calls are TRBV12-3 or TRBV12-4 and TRBJ2-2; D unclear. The CDR3 is 13 residues long. Trimming removed 6 bases at V and 6 bases at J, with 11 bases between. The CDR3 DNA sequence: TGTGCCAGCAGCCCCGACAACGCCGGGGAGCTGTTTTTT. Translated, it gives CASSPDNAGELFF.

CDR3 in DNA: TGTGCCAGCAGCGCTAGCGGGAGTCCCTACAATGAGCAGTTCTTC. It encodes CASSASGSPYNEQFF. The J gene is TRBJ2-1, the V gene TRBV9; 10 positions match TRBD2. The CDR3 totals 15 residues. Per germline, CDR1 SGDLS and CDR2 YYNGEE. V trimming: 3 bases; J trimming: 2 bases; junction bases outside the gene matches: 2.

The rearrangement joins TRBV6-4 to TRBJ2-2; 9 positions match TRBD2. V was clipped by 6 bases and J by 7 bases; unmatched bases: 6. From germline, CDR1 is MRHNA and CDR2 SNTAGT. The CDR3 is 14 residues long. CDR3 protein: CASRLAGEVGELFF. Here the CDR3 DNA reads TGTGCCAGCAGATTAGCGGGAGAGGTCGGGGAGCTGTTTTTT.

The V gene is TRBV7-3, the J gene TRBJ2-2; 10 bases agree with TRBD1. CDR1 and CDR2 (germline): SGHTA, FQGTGA. The CDR3 runs 16 residues. V dropped 4 bases and J dropped 7; count of bases not matched to a gene: 9. The CDR3 nucleotides read TGTGCCAGCAGCTCATACGGACAGGGGGATGGCGGGGAGCTGTTTTTT. Protein sequence: CASSSYGQGDGGELFF.

This clone has just one count. The gene calls are TRBV29-1 and TRBJ2-3; 11 bases match TRBD2. The CDR3 runs to 15 residues. The V and J ends lost 3 bases and 0 bases, in that order; junction bases with no gene match: 2. Germline CDR1 reads SQVTM; CDR2 reads ANQGSEA. The CDR3 bases are TGCAGCGTTGAGACTAGCGGGGTGAGCACAGATACGCAGTATTTT. Its translation is CSVETSGVSTDTQYF.

For this clone: The junction shows a germline mismatch at one end, possibly a read error. The genes are TRBV25-1 and TRBJ1-4; D is unclear. The CDR3 is 13 residues long. The germline CDR1 and CDR2 sequences are MGHDK and SYGVNS. The CDR3 DNA reads TGTGCCAGCAGTGACAGTGTTAATGGAAAACTGTTTTTT. Protein sequence: CASSDSVNGKLFF.

The chain employs TRBV11-3 and TRBJ2-1; 9 bases fit TRBD2. From germline, CDR1 is SGHNT and CDR2 YENEEA. Trimming removed 3 bases from V and 8 bases from J; junction bases left unmatched: 11. The CDR3 spans 16 residues. The CDR3 nucleotides are TGTGCCAGCAGCTTGACAGCGGGGGGACTCGGGGATGAGCAGTTCTTC. The encoded protein is CASSLTAGGLGDEQFF.

The CDR3 is CASSFTGLLNTGELFF. CDR3 in DNA: TGTGCCAGCAGCTTTACGGGACTCCTAAACACCGGGGAGCTGTTTTTT. The V gene is TRBV7-3, the J gene TRBJ2-2; TRBD2 might be the D (6 bases). The V gene's germline CDR1 is SGHTA and CDR2 FQGTGA. CDR3 length: 16 amino acids. V was cut by 3 bases and J by 2 bases, with 13 bases left in between.

CDR3 amino acids: CASSRNRGPQETQYF. CDR3 coding DNA: TGTGCCAGTAGTAGAAACAGGGGACCGCAGGAGACCCAGTACTTC. The rearrangement uses TRBV19 and TRBJ2-5, with TRBD1 matching over 7 bases. Germline CDR1 and CDR2: LNHDA and SQIVND (reference sequence). This CDR3 has 15 residues. J lost 5 bases, V lost 4 bases, and 10 bases had no gene match.

V is TRBV3-1 (or the pseudogene TRBV3-2) and J is TRBJ2-7; 14 nucleotides agree with TRBD2. After removal of 4 bases from V and 4 bases from J, the junction contained 9 bases not matched to a gene. This CDR3 is built from 17 residues. Germline V gene sequence: CDR1 LGHDT, CDR2 YNNKEL (reference sequence). As DNA, the CDR3 is TGTGCCAGCAGCCCGCTCGGGGGGACTAGCGGGGGTTACGAGCAGTACTTC. Protein product: CASSPLGGTSGGYEQYF.

The chain links TRBV15 to TRBJ1-5, with D possibly being TRBD1 (5 bases). Germline values: CDR1 LNHNV, CDR2 YYDKDF (reference sequence). The CDR3 sequence is 14 residues long. Trimming took 8 bases from V and 5 from J, leaving 16 bases between them. The CDR3 sequence: CATATGTLYQPQHF. CDR3 DNA sequence: TGTGCCACCGCTACAGGAACGTTGTATCAGCCCCAGCATTTT.

The V call is TRBV5-1, the J call TRBJ2-7, with 10 bases matching TRBD1. Trimming at V came to 4 bases and at J to 5 bases, leaving 6 bases not matched to a gene. Looked up from germline, CDR1 is SGHRS and CDR2 is YFSETQ. The CDR3 is 14 amino acids. The CDR3 reads CASSRGDRGNEQYF. The CDR3 coding sequence is TGCGCCAGCAGCAGAGGGGACAGGGGTAACGAGCAGTACTTC. Full variable domain (outside the CDR3, taken from reference TRBV5-1 and TRBJ2-7): KAGVTQTPRYLIKTRGQQVTLSCSPISGHRSVSWYQQTPGQGLQFLFEYFSETQRNKGNFPGRFSGRQFSNSRSEMNVSTLELGDSALYLCASSRGDRGNEQYFGPGTRLTVT.

This chain uses TRBV4-1 with TRBJ2-7; 9 nucleotides align to TRBD2. V was clipped by 0 bases and J by 4 bases; unmatched bases: 7. The CDR3 spans 16 residues. Germline CDR1 and CDR2: MGHRA and YSYEKL. CDR3 amino acids: CASSQEGLAGKYEQYF. DNA of the CDR3: TGCGCCAGCAGCCAAGAAGGGCTAGCGGGGAAGTACGAGCAGTACTTC.

The V and J genes are TRBV6-2 or TRBV6-3 and TRBJ1-1, with TRBD1 matching 7 bases. V lost 4 bases to trimming and J lost 4 bases; unmatched junction nucleotides: 9. The V gene's germline CDR1 is MNHEY and CDR2 SVGEGT. The CDR3 has 15 amino acids. As DNA, the CDR3 is TGTGCCAGCAGTTTTCCTGACAGGGAAGGCACTGAAGCTTTCTTT. Its protein is CASSFPDREGTEAFF.

The J gene is TRBJ1-2, the V gene TRBV7-9; D possibly corresponds to TRBD1 (5 bases). The V gene's germline CDR1 is SEHNR and CDR2 FQNEAQ (reference sequence). The CDR3 covers 15 residues. Between the trimmed V and J ends, which lost 5 bases and 8 bases, there was a span of 21 bases. CDR3 residues: CASSGYRTGYGGYTF. In DNA, the CDR3 is TGTGCCAGCAGCGGATACAGGACCGGCTATGGCGGCTACACCTTC.

This clone showed up just once. V and J are TRBV28 and TRBJ2-7; 7 nucleotides align to TRBD1. The CDR3 has 13 residues. Trimming took 6 bases from V and 2 from J; bases not matched to a gene: 4. Germline CDR1 and CDR2: MDHEN and SYDVKM. CDR3: CASRRQGAYEQYF. The CDR3 DNA sequence: TGTGCCAGCAGGCGACAGGGTGCCTACGAGCAGTACTTC.

The chain is built from TRBV5-1 and TRBJ2-3, with a possible D match to TRBD2 (5 bases). Germline V gene data show CDR1 as SGHRS and CDR2 as YFSETQ. The V end lost 0 bases, the J end lost 0 bases, and 11 bases lay between the germline ends. The length of the CDR3 is 16 residues. The CDR3 sequence is CASSLAEGPSTDTQYF. CDR3 DNA sequence: TGCGCCAGCAGCTTGGCCGAGGGCCCTAGCACAGATACGCAGTATTTT.

The chain combines TRBV5-4 with TRBJ1-1, with 7 bases identical to TRBD1. CDR3 size: 14 residues. Germline V gives CDR1 SGHNT, CDR2 YYREEE (reference sequence). V lost 4 bases to trimming and J lost 4 bases; unmatched junction nucleotides: 7. The CDR3 nucleotides read TGTGCCAGCAGCCGCCCGGGGGACAGCACTGAAGCTTTCTTT. Protein: CASSRPGDSTEAFF. Combining the CDR3 with reference TRBV5-4 and TRBJ1-1 gives the whole variable domain ETGVTQSPTHLIKTRGQQVTLRCSSQSGHNTVSWYQQALGQGPQFIFQYYREEENGRGNFPPRFSGLQFPNYSSELNVNALELDDSALYLCASSRPGDSTEAFFGQGTRLTVV.

V and J are TRBV7-2 and TRBJ2-5, with 8 bases that match TRBD2. CDR3 length: 15 residues. CDR1 and CDR2 (germline): SGHTA, FQGNSA. V was clipped by 5 bases and J by 8 bases; unmatched bases: 13. The CDR3 spells CASSPAGGAEATQYF. For the CDR3, the DNA is TGTGCCAGCAGCCCGGCGGGGGGAGCTGAAGCCACCCAGTACTTC.

The V call is TRBV7-6, the J call TRBJ2-7, with D perhaps TRBD1 (5 bases). The germline gives CDR1 SGHVS, CDR2 FNYEAQ. Trimming stripped 5 bases from V and 6 bases from J, with 23 bases between. CDR3 length: 16 amino acids. CDR3 coding DNA: TGTGCCAGCAGCCCCTGGACCGAATCTGGGGCATCCGAGCAGTACTTC. The encoded protein is CASSPWTESGASEQYF.

The chain links TRBV12-3 or TRBV12-4 to TRBJ1-1; TRBD1 agrees at 7 bases. J lost 8 bases, V lost 5 bases, and 8 bases had no gene match. There are 13 residues in the CDR3. The CDR3 region has the DNA TGTGCCAGCAGTCGGGACAGCGGTAGGGAAGCTTTCTTT. The encoded protein is CASSRDSGREAFF.